This T cell receptor (beta chain) appears in the sequencing data of a study of T cell clonality in common variable immunodeficiency. The table lists this clone with many counts. What it binds is not known. The read gets to within 3 residues of the CDR3 end, and the germline J gene fills in the rest. General observations from the study: Authors noted CVID clonality's cause needs subpopulation repertoire sequencing. Common variable immunodeficiency TCR beta sequences reportedly had fewer deletions and N-nucleotide insertions. Shared TCRbeta clones were fewer between CVID subjects than controls. Patient heterogeneity in the CVID cohort limited correlations between repertoire features and clinical complications.

Profiled with immunoSEQ multiplex PCR; TCRdb holds only in-frame clones, not every one. The sample shows about 64,000 clones, none of them appearing just once. The germline V gene has CDR1 DFQATT and CDR2 SNEGSKA (reference sequence). The CDR3 loop spans 16 amino acids. With 0 bases clipped from V and 7 bases from J, the junction kept 8 bases outside the gene matches. This chain joins TRBV20-1 and TRBJ1-6, with 8 bases that match TRBD1. The sequenced sample was peripheral blood mononuclear cells. The sequence was obtained from a person between 18 and 75 years old in good health. The CDR3 spells CSARDQGAQGNSPLHF. CDR3 bases read: TGCAGTGCTAGAGATCAGGGGGCGCAGGGGAATTCACCC.